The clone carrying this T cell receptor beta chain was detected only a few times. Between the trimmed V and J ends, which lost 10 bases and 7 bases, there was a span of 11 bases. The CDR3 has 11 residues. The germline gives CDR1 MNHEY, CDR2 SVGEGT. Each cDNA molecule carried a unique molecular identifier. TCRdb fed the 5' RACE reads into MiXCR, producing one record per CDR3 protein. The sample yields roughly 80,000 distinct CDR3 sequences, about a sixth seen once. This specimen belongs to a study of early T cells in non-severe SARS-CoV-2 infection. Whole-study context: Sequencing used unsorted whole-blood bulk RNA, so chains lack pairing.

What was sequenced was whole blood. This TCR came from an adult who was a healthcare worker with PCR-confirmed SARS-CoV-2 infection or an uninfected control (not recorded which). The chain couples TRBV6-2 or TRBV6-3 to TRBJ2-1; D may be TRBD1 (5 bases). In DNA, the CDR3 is TGTGCCATCAGGGTAGGTAATGAGCAGTTCTTC. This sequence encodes CAIRVGNEQFF.